This TCR beta chain was sequenced during a study of OX40 agonist ivuxolimab in advanced cancers. Sequencing used immunoSEQ multiplex PCR; TCRdb keeps in-frame clones, though not all of them. The sample lists 30,000 to 35,000 clones; roughly four fifths were seen once. V was pared by 2 bases and J by 4 bases, with 11 bases between. The CDR3 runs 14 residues. Per germline, CDR1 MDHEN and CDR2 SYDVKM. The investigators sampled blood at baseline, at cycle 4 day 1, and at cycle 7 day 1. The rearrangement uses TRBV28 and TRBJ1-1; possibly TRBD1 for D (5 bases). Source: CD4+ or CD8+ T cells sorted from blood, taken in a trial of the OX40 agonist ivuxolimab. This TCR was recovered from an adult with an advanced solid tumor such as melanoma, head and neck, liver or kidney cancer. The CDR3 sequence is CASSLEGPFTEAFF. The CDR3 DNA is TGTGCCAGCAGTTTAGAGGGGCCCTTCACTGAAGCTTTCTTT.